This paragraph covers one T cell receptor beta chain sequence. The sample originates from a study of cytomegalovirus exposure and HLA in healthy donors. About the research overall: Of the donors genotyped, approximately 430 in all, 75% to 90% fell in the Caucasian-associated ancestry cluster.

CDR1 and CDR2 from the germline V gene are SGHTA and FQGTGA. The CDR3 loop spans 13 amino acids. V lost 2 bases and J 6 bases, leaving 8 bases between the germline ends. In the PCR, 60 Vbeta and 13 Jbeta primers were used. Measured with immunoSEQ multiplex PCR; TCRdb has only the in-frame clones, and not every one. The sample yields approximately 170,000 clones, 70% to 90% seen once. The V and J genes are TRBV7-3 and TRBJ1-5; D uncertain. Sequencing was done on a sample of PBMCs. The TCR was taken from a man younger than 40 in good health and CMV-seropositive. This CDR3 is CASSLGRGQPQHF. The CDR3 nucleotides read TGTGCCAGCAGCTTAGGTAGAGGTCAGCCCCAGCATTTT. The whole variable domain, remainder taken from reference TRBV7-3 and TRBJ1-5, is GAGVSQTPSNKVTEKGKYVELRCDPISGHTALYWYRQSLGQGPEFLIYFQGTGAADDSGLPNDRFFAVRPEGSVSTLKIQRTERGDSAVYLCASSLGRGQPQHFGDGTRLSIL.